Listed here is a single T cell receptor (beta chain). This entry belongs to a study of blood T cell repertoires in COVID-19. Those enrolled, adults aged roughly 18 to 100 years, came from 20 to 25 US areas. Trimming shortened V by 1 base and J by 4 bases, and 7 bases separated the two germline ends. The germline V gene encodes CDR1 MNHNS and CDR2 SASEGT. The CDR3 loop spans 13 amino acids. Clones were read by immunoSEQ multiplex PCR, and TCRdb kept only the in-frame ones, dropping some. The table has about 180,000 clones, approximately 80% seen once. The sequence was obtained from a man in his 60s who had been exposed to COVID-19. Sequenced material: PBMCs or T cells enriched from blood (not recorded which). This chain joins TRBV6-1 and TRBJ1-1; the D gene is possibly TRBD1 (6 bases). CDR3 sequence reads: CASSEGGGTEAFF. CDR3 nucleotides: TGTGCCAGCAGTGAAGGAGGGGGCACTGAAGCTTTCTTT.